This passage covers 8 T cell receptor beta chains from one sample sequenced in a study of T cells after yellow fever vaccination. TCRdb independently ran MiXCR on the 5' RACE reads; one entry per CDR3 protein. The table shows 300,000 to 350,000 distinct CDR3 sequences, with around 4.5% occurring only once. Material: PBMCs, obtained 15 days after the yellow fever booster vaccination. Receptors were obtained from a man between 18 and 29 years old who received the YFV17D yellow fever vaccine.

This clonotype was detected ten times or more. V usage is TRBV7-2 and J usage is TRBJ2-2; perhaps TRBD2 as D (5 bases). The CDR3 is made up of 17 amino acids. Trimming left V 2 bases short and J 1 base short, with 14 bases between. Germline V gives CDR1 SGHTA, CDR2 FQGNSA. In DNA, the CDR3 is TGTGCCAGCAGCTTAACACGCGGGCAGTTGAACACCGGGGAGCTGTTTTTT. This translates into CASSLTRGQLNTGELFF.

This clonotype was observed at least ten times. V and J are TRBV7-2 and TRBJ2-1; the match to TRBD2 covers 7 bases. The CDR3 spans 17 residues. Germline-derived CDR1 and CDR2 are SGHTA and FQGNSA. V shed 3 bases, J shed 5 bases, and the junction held 13 bases outside the gene matches. The CDR3 sequence is CASSFPASGETHNEQFF. As DNA, the CDR3 is TGTGCCAGCAGCTTCCCGGCCAGCGGGGAGACGCACAATGAGCAGTTCTTC.

V and J are TRBV12-5 and TRBJ2-1; TRBD2 matches 9 bases. V lost 4 bases, J lost 8 bases, and 6 bases stayed unmatched. Germline V gene sequence: CDR1 LGHNT, CDR2 FRNRAP. The CDR3 has 14 residues. The CDR3 sequence is CASGSAGLAHEQFF. CDR3 nucleotide sequence: TGTGCTAGTGGTTCCGCGGGACTAGCACATGAGCAGTTCTTC.

DNA for the CDR3: TGTGCCAGCAGCTTCCGGACTAGCGGGGGGGTAGAGACCCAGTACTTC. Amino acid sequence: CASSFRTSGGVETQYF. The rearrangement joins TRBV7-9 to TRBJ2-5; 15 bases match TRBD2. This CDR3 spans 16 amino acids. The J segment lost 4 bases and the V segment lost 3 bases, leaving 3 bases of the junction unmatched. Germline V gene lookup returns CDR1 SEHNR and CDR2 FQNEAQ (reference sequence).

The sample holds a few counts of this clonotype. The chain is built from TRBV7-8 and TRBJ1-6; maybe TRBD1 (5 bases). This CDR3 is 17 amino acids long. V shed 7 bases and J shed 4 bases, with 20 bases lying between them. The germline V gene encodes CDR1 SGHVS and CDR2 FQNEAQ. In DNA form, the CDR3 reads TGTGCCAGCAATCTTCAGGCCCAGGGCGTGTATAATTCACCCCTCCACTTT. It yields the protein CASNLQAQGVYNSPLHF.

This clonotype has ten or more counts. This sequence joins TRBV4-2 and TRBJ1-5; D uncertain. The V and J ends lost 4 bases and 4 bases respectively, with 11 bases between them. The CDR3 consists of 14 residues. The germline CDR1 and CDR2 sequences are LGHNA and YNFKEQ. CDR3 region: CASSPGGPNQPQHF. The DNA for the CDR3 is TGTGCCAGCAGCCCGGGTGGCCCTAATCAGCCCCAGCATTTT.

This clonotype was seen at least ten times. The chain has TRBV5-6 and TRBJ2-4; D gene unclear. Germline V gene sequence: CDR1 SGHDT, CDR2 YYEEEE. This CDR3 is 13 amino acids long. The V end was cut by 4 bases, the J end by 6 bases, with 11 bases between. The CDR3, as DNA: TGTGCCAGCAGCGCTTACTCTGGAAACATTCAGTACTTC. Amino acid sequence: CASSAYSGNIQYF.

The chain couples TRBV6-5 to TRBJ1-1, with D tentatively TRBD1 (5 bases). Per germline, CDR1 MNHEY and CDR2 SVGAGI. With 1 base removed from V and 4 bases from J, the gap between germline ends came to 13 bases. The CDR3 has 15 amino acids. The CDR3 DNA reads as TGTGCCAGCAGTTACTTCGGGGGAGTGGGCACTGAAGCTTTCTTT. It codes for CASSYFGGVGTEAFF.